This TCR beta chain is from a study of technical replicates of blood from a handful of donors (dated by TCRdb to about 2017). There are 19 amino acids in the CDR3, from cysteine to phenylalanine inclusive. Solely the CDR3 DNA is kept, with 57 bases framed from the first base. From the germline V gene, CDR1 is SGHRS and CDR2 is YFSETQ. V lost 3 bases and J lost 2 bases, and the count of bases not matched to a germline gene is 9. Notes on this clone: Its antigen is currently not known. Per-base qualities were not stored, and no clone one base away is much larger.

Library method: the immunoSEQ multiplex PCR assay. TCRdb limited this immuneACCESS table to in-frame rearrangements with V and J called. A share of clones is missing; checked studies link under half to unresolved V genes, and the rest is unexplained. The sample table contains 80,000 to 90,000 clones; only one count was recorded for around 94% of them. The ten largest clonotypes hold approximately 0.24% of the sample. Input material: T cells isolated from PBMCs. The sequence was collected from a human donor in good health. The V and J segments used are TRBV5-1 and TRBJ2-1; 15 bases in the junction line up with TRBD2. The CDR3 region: CASSSPGLAGGPTYNEQFF. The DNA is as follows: TGCGCCAGCAGCTCACCCGGACTAGCGGGAGGGCCCACCTACAATGAGCAGTTCTTC.